One T cell receptor (beta chain) is described in this entry. Its antigen remains unknown. The CDR3 sequence is 14 residues long. With 9 bases clipped from V and 7 bases from J, the junction kept 7 bases outside the gene matches. This sample was taken from a study of T cells in Graves' hyperthyroidism and ophthalmopathy. Study conclusions and caveats: Ophthalmopathy could be told apart from stable hyperthyroidism with a 13 V-J model. The model's output predicted ophthalmopathy at a median of 6.5 months prior to onset.

Among ophthalmopathy patients, the Clinical Activity Score reached at least 3, the NOSPECS grade reached at least 4, and duration remained under 3 months. RNA transcripts were the template for amplifying TCR beta CDR3 regions. The TCR CDR3 first-round RT-PCR relied on the HTBI primer set. TCRdb re-derived calls from the multiplex PCR reads in MiXCR, one entry per CDR3 protein. Here the sample spans approximately 530,000 distinct CDR3 sequences, just under 20% being singletons. The sample taken for sequencing was blood. This receptor was taken from a man between 40 and 49 years old with Graves' ophthalmopathy. This chain links TRBV12-3 or TRBV12-4 with TRBJ2-2; TRBD1 aligns across 11 bases. CDR3 sequence reads: CASGQGAGHGELFF. Written as DNA, the CDR3 is TGTGCCAGTGGACAGGGGGCGGGTCACGGGGAGCTGTTTTTT.